The clone carrying this TCR beta chain was recorded many times. Its specificity is unknown. TCRdb reprocessed the 5' RACE reads with MiXCR, giving one entry per CDR3 protein. The sample includes 250,000 or so distinct CDR3 sequences, approximately 10% of them seen just once. This specimen comes from a study of T-cell memory formation after mild COVID-19. Findings and limits, study-wide: Still unconfirmed is whether the second-wave clones peaking on day 37 recognized SARS-CoV-2. Contracting CD4+ clones were located mainly in CM and EM, and CD8+ clones in EMRA. There were some responding clones in pre-infection memory, which suggested that cross-reactive memory had joined.

Germline CDR1 DFQATT, CDR2 SNEGSKA (reference sequence). CDR3 length: 12 amino acids. V lost 6 bases to trimming and J lost 4 bases; unmatched junction nucleotides: 6. This receptor was taken from a man between 18 and 29 years old who had mild COVID-19 (a few samples of this study predate the infection). Cell type and time point are not known. Sequencing was done on a sample of PBMCs or a T cell subset sorted from them (not recorded which). The chain carries TRBV20-1 and TRBJ2-7; 7 bases map to TRBD1. The CDR3 region is CSAKGTDYEQYV. The CDR3 nucleotides are TGCAGTGCCAAGGGGACAGATTACGAGCAGTACGTC.